The next 20 T cell receptor beta chains were all read from a single sample in a study of beta chain features in type 1 diabetes. TCRB transcripts that were expressed got sequenced, as all of the isolated RNA had been reverse transcribed. Produced via immunoSEQ multiplex PCR; TCRdb's table is partial and in-frame only. The sample contains 150,000 to 160,000 clones, 11% of which appear only once. Material: central memory CD4+ T cells from blood. The receptors come from a man younger than 30 in good health.

This clone was seen more than once but under ten times. V usage is TRBV10-3 and J usage is TRBJ1-1; 9 bases agree with TRBD1. V was clipped by 2 bases and J by 1 base; unmatched bases: 2. This CDR3 contains 15 residues. Germline CDR1 is ENHRY and CDR2 is SYGVKD. CDR3 loop: CAISERGQGNTEAFF. The DNA for the CDR3 is TGTGCCATCAGTGAGAGGGGACAGGGGAACACTGAAGCTTTCTTT.

This sequence joins TRBV13 and TRBJ1-5; 7 bases are shared with TRBD1. CDR1 is PRHDT, CDR2 FYEKMQ, per germline (reference sequence). CDR3 size: 14 residues. The V and J ends lost 3 bases and 3 bases, in that order; junction bases with no gene match: 2. The CDR3 region is CASSFGQANQPQHF. In DNA, the CDR3 is TGTGCCAGCAGCTTCGGACAGGCCAATCAGCCCCAGCATTTT. Full variable domain (outside the CDR3, taken from reference TRBV13 and TRBJ1-5): AAGVIQSPRHLIKEKRETATLKCYPIPRHDTVYWYQQGPGQDPQFLISFYEKMQSDKGSIPDRFSAQQFSDYHSELNMSSLELGDSALYFCASSFGQANQPQHFGDGTRLSIL.

There are a few counts of this clone. The J gene is TRBJ2-1, the V gene TRBV19; a possible D gene is TRBD1 (6 bases). The germline V gene has CDR1 LNHDA and CDR2 SQIVND (reference sequence). The CDR3 length is 14 residues. V gave up 1 base and J gave up 5 bases, with 9 bases separating them. CDR3 coding DNA: TGTGCCAGTAGTATAGGGGGGCGCGACAATGAGCAGTTCTTC. Its translation: CASSIGGRDNEQFF.

CDR3 sequence: CASSPGVYEQYF. CDR3 in DNA: TGTGCCAGCTCACCAGGGGTCTACGAGCAGTACTTC. The gene calls are TRBV18 and TRBJ2-7; no clear D gene. Per the germline V gene, CDR1 is KGHSH and CDR2 is LQKENI. V was shortened by 2 bases and J by 3 bases, with 5 bases between the two germline ends. The CDR3 length is 12 residues.

This clone showed up just a few times. The CDR3 protein is CASSRTGPNGELFF. The CDR3 nucleotides read TGTGCCAGCAGTCGGACAGGCCCCAACGGGGAGCTGTTTTTT. The chain carries TRBV6-6 and TRBJ2-2; 7 bases agree with TRBD1. With V trimmed by 5 bases and J by 7 bases, 7 bases remained unmatched. Looked up from germline, CDR1 is MNHNY and CDR2 is SVGAGI (reference sequence). This CDR3 is 14 amino acids long.

This clone was seen a few times. CDR3 sequence (DNA): TGCAGCGTTGAAGTAACTAGCGGGAGGGCCGTATTCTTC. Its protein product is CSVEVTSGRAVFF. The chain joins TRBV29-1 to TRBJ2-1; 13 nucleotides line up with TRBD2. From germline, CDR1 is SQVTM and CDR2 ANQGSEA. CDR3 length equals 13 residues. V trimming: 1 base; J trimming: 16 bases; junction bases outside the gene matches: 7.

The table lists this clone with many counts. The genes are TRBV7-2 and TRBJ2-4, with 11 positions matching TRBD2. From germline, CDR1 is SGHTA and CDR2 FQGNSA. The CDR3 totals 14 residues. V was clipped by 3 bases and J by 6 bases; unmatched bases: 1. The CDR3, as DNA: TGTGCCAGCAGCTTTAGCGGGAGGGGAAACATTCAGTACTTC. This encodes CASSFSGRGNIQYF.

A note on this clone: This same CDR3 is encoded by further DNA sequences in the sample. V usage is TRBV7-9 and J usage is TRBJ1-4; possibly TRBD1 for D (6 bases). This CDR3 region has 14 residues. V was shortened by 5 bases and J by 7 bases, with 14 bases between the two germline ends. The germline gives CDR1 SEHNR, CDR2 FQNEAQ (reference sequence). The CDR3 here is CASSPRVGGEKLFF. In nucleotides, the CDR3 is TGTGCCAGCAGCCCTAGGGTAGGGGGTGAAAAACTGTTTTTT.

A few counts support this clone. V gene TRBV29-1 combines with J gene TRBJ1-2; 7 bases line up with TRBD1. The CDR3 extends over 11 amino acids. Germline CDR1 is SQVTM and CDR2 is ANQGSEA. V dropped 7 bases and J dropped 8; count of bases not matched to a gene: 7. CDR3 in amino acids: CSETTGKGYTF. Written as DNA, the CDR3 is TGCAGCGAAACGACAGGGAAAGGCTACACCTTC.

The sample holds a few counts of this clone. The chain has TRBV28 and TRBJ2-1; D gene ambiguous. V lost 4 bases to trimming and J lost 7 bases, with 17 bases between them. The germline V gene has CDR1 MDHEN and CDR2 SYDVKM. The CDR3 is 15 amino acids. CDR3 protein: CASSSDGKQLNEQFF. CDR3 bases: TGTGCCAGCAGTTCGGACGGAAAGCAATTAAATGAGCAGTTCTTC. The variable domain in full, completed from reference TRBV28 and TRBJ2-1, reads DVKVTQSSRYLVKRTGEKVFLECVQDMDHENMFWYRQDPGLGLRLIYFSYDVKMKEKGDIPEGYSVSREKKERFSLILESASTNQTSMYLCASSSDGKQLNEQFFGPGTRLTVL.

This clone was counted a few times. This chain connects TRBV29-1 to TRBJ2-3; D is undetermined. The V gene lost 6 bases and the J gene lost 10 bases, with 14 bases spanning the gap. CDR1 SQVTM and CDR2 ANQGSEA come from the germline V gene. The CDR3 sequence is 11 residues long. The CDR3 loop is CSVDETRPQYF. The CDR3 nucleotides are TGCAGCGTGGACGAAACGAGGCCGCAGTATTTT.

This clone counts as medium-sized. The chain uses TRBV5-1 and TRBJ2-1; no reliable D call. CDR3 length: 14 amino acids. With 4 bases removed from V and 5 bases from J, the gap between germline ends came to 13 bases. Germline CDR1 reads SGHRS; CDR2 reads YFSETQ. The CDR3 sequence: CASSTKNQDNEQFF. Here the CDR3 DNA reads TGCGCCAGCAGCACGAAAAATCAAGACAATGAGCAGTTCTTC. Full variable domain (missing parts from reference TRBV5-1 and TRBJ2-1): KAGVTQTPRYLIKTRGQQVTLSCSPISGHRSVSWYQQTPGQGLQFLFEYFSETQRNKGNFPGRFSGRQFSNSRSEMNVSTLELGDSALYLCASSTKNQDNEQFFGPGTRLTVL.

The V gene is TRBV19, the J gene TRBJ2-7; 8 bases agree with TRBD1. The V gene end was trimmed by 6 bases and the J gene end by 6 bases; junction bases not matched to a gene: 7. This CDR3 is built from 13 residues. The V gene's germline CDR1 is LNHDA and CDR2 SQIVND (reference sequence). The CDR3 loop reads CASSSGQVGEQYF. CDR3 sequence (DNA): TGTGCCAGTAGCTCGGGACAGGTGGGCGAGCAGTACTTC.

The chain is built from TRBV5-7 and TRBJ1-5; D may be TRBD1 (5 bases). TRBV5-7 is recorded as an ORF, its role being uncertain. Trimming left V 0 bases short and J 3 bases short, with 10 bases between. The CDR3 covers 15 residues. This chain's CDR3 is CASSLVNRYNQPQHF. The CDR3 coding sequence is TGTGCCAGCAGCTTGGTCAACAGGTACAATCAGCCCCAGCATTTT.

This chain connects TRBV13 to TRBJ2-5; D is ambiguous. The CDR3 totals 15 residues. From germline, CDR1 is PRHDT and CDR2 FYEKMQ (reference sequence). Trimming cost V 3 bases and J 1 base, with 12 bases left between them. The CDR3 protein is CASSFRQSSQETQYF. CDR3 in DNA: TGTGCCAGCAGCTTCCGACAAAGCTCCCAAGAGACCCAGTACTTC.

Of note for this clone: A junction end diverges from the germline sequence, so it may reflect a read error. At the DNA level, this CDR3 is encoded by other sequences in the same sample as well. CDR3 residues: CASRRGHKEDTQYF. The CDR3 DNA follows: TGCGCCAGCAGACGAGGACATAAGGAAGATACACAGTATTTT. The chain couples TRBV5-1 to TRBJ2-3; maybe TRBD1 (5 bases). The CDR3 spans 14 residues. The germline V gene encodes CDR1 SGHRS and CDR2 YFSETQ.

The chain uses TRBV5-1 and TRBJ2-5; TRBD2 matches 13 bases. V lost 4 bases to trimming and J lost 4 bases; unmatched junction nucleotides: 7. CDR1 is SGHRS, CDR2 YFSETQ, per germline. The CDR3 runs to 16 residues. The CDR3 region is CASSQGLAGRPETQYF. The CDR3 bases are TGCGCCAGCAGCCAGGGACTAGCGGGAAGACCAGAGACCCAGTACTTC.

CDR3 amino acids: CASSDSTRGSSYNEQFF. CDR3 in DNA: TGTGCCAGCAGTGATTCGACCAGGGGGAGCTCCTACAATGAGCAGTTCTTC. This sequence joins TRBV25-1 and TRBJ2-1; 7 bases are a match to TRBD1. CDR1 is MGHDK and CDR2 is SYGVNS in the germline V gene. Germline trimming cut 3 bases from V and 0 bases from J; bases unmatched to any gene: 8. This CDR3 has 17 residues.

J is TRBJ1-3 and V is TRBV9; D is unresolved. CDR1 is SGDLS, CDR2 YYNGEE, per germline. Trimming took off 2 bases at V and 0 bases at J, with 12 bases between the two ends. The CDR3 is 16 amino acids. CDR3 amino acids: CASSVGSHPSGNTIYF. CDR3 nucleotides: TGTGCCAGCAGCGTTGGCAGCCACCCCTCTGGAAACACCATATATTTT. Using reference TRBV9 and TRBJ1-3 for the parts outside the CDR3, the full variable domain is DSGVTQTPKHLITATGQRVTLRCSPRSGDLSVYWYQQSLDQGLQFLIQYYNGEERAKGNILERFSAQQFPDLHSELNLSSLELGDSALYFCASSVGSHPSGNTIYFGEGSWLTVV.

This rearrangement joins TRBV30 to TRBJ1-1; D is ambiguous. Germline values: CDR1 GTSNPN, CDR2 SVGIG (reference sequence). Between the trimmed V and J ends, which lost 2 bases and 0 bases, there was a span of 7 bases. The CDR3 extends over 13 amino acids. DNA for the CDR3: TGTGCCTGGAGTCAAAGCTTGAACACTGAAGCTTTCTTT. It translates to CAWSQSLNTEAFF.